This T cell receptor beta chain was obtained from a study of spatial heterogeneity in lung cancer. Unique molecular identifiers, one per molecule, were present on every TCR cDNA molecule. TCRdb re-analysed the 5' RACE reads in MiXCR, keeping a single row per CDR3 protein. Among about 120,000 distinct CDR3 sequences, 10% to 14% were seen once, and the ten largest hold more than 20%. Time point given: blood at routine non-recurrence follow-up after resection. The input for sequencing was PBMCs, taken at follow-up. The TCR was taken from a female donor with early-stage non-small cell lung cancer.

The CDR3 region is CASSGGDNIETQYF. The CDR3 DNA is TGTGCCAGCAGCGGTGGGGACAACATAGAGACCCAGTACTTC. The J gene is TRBJ2-5, the V gene TRBV9; D may be TRBD1 (6 bases). CDR1 and CDR2 from the germline V gene are SGDLS and YYNGEE. The CDR3 contains 14 residues. V dropped 3 bases and J dropped 4 bases, with 13 bases sitting between them.